This is a list of T cell receptor beta chains from one sample in a study of shared clonotypes between healthy human individuals. Measured with immunoSEQ multiplex PCR; TCRdb has only the in-frame clones, and not every one. The data show about 980,000 clones, about three quarters seen once. The specimen sequenced was memory CD4+ T cells sorted from blood. These receptors were taken from a man between 18 and 29 years old in good health. Each CDR3 is given with its conserved first and last residue. D genes are given only for firm matches. Clone size, where shown, is once, few, many, or a class for clones that have expanded.

cdr3_nt: TGTGCCACCGGGACAGGTTTCTCCTACGAGCAGTACTTC
cdr3_aa: CATGTGFSYEQYF
j_call: TRBJ2-7
v_call: TRBV10-3
d_call: TRBD1
clone_size: NA

cdr3_nt: TGTGCCAGTAGTATTCTCTTGGGGGCTGGCAATCAGCCCCAGCATTTT
cdr3_aa: CASSILLGAGNQPQHF
j_call: TRBJ1-5
v_call: TRBV19
d_call: NA
clone_size: NA

cdr3_nt: TGTGCCAGCTTGCCAGGCTTAAACTATGGCTACACCTTC
cdr3_aa: CASLPGLNYGYTF
j_call: TRBJ1-2
v_call: TRBV6-1
d_call: NA
clone_size: NA

cdr3_nt: TGTGCCAGCAGCTCGGGGACGAAGGGCACAGATACGCAGTATTTT
cdr3_aa: CASSSGTKGTDTQYF
j_call: TRBJ2-3
v_call: TRBV7-3
d_call: NA
clone_size: NA

cdr3_nt: TGTGCCAGCAGTTCCGGCGCGACGGGAGGGCAGTTCTTC
cdr3_aa: CASSSGATGGQFF
j_call: TRBJ2-1
v_call: TRBV6-5
d_call: TRBD2
clone_size: NA

cdr3_nt: TGTGCCAGCACGACAGCCGCCTACGAGCAGTACTTC
cdr3_aa: CASTTAAYEQYF
j_call: TRBJ2-7
v_call: TRBV6-1
d_call: NA
clone_size: NA

cdr3_nt: TGTGCCAGCAGCCTAACAGGGAACGCTCAGCCCCAGCATTTT
cdr3_aa: CASSLTGNAQPQHF
j_call: TRBJ1-5
v_call: TRBV14
d_call: NA
clone_size: NA

cdr3_nt: TGTGCCAGCAGTGGTCAACTAGTATCTTACAATGAGCAGTTCTTC
cdr3_aa: CASSGQLVSYNEQFF
j_call: TRBJ2-1
v_call: TRBV2
d_call: NA
clone_size: NA

cdr3_nt: TGTGCCTGGAGTGTAAGCCCTGGAGCTAATCAGCCCCAGCATTTT
cdr3_aa: CAWSVSPGANQPQHF
j_call: TRBJ1-5
v_call: TRBV30
d_call: NA
clone_size: NA

cdr3_nt: TGTGCCAGCAGTGCCGGCCCCCGACAGGGTGCGCGTGGAAACACCATATATTTT
cdr3_aa: CASSAGPRQGARGNTIYF
j_call: TRBJ1-3
v_call: TRBV25-1
d_call: TRBD1
clone_size: NA

cdr3_nt: TGTGCCAGCAGTTTCGGGACCGGGGAGCGAGAGACCCAGTACTTC
cdr3_aa: CASSFGTGERETQYF
j_call: TRBJ2-5
v_call: TRBV28
d_call: NA
clone_size: NA

cdr3_nt: TGTGCCAGCAGCCCTCGGCGGACAACTAATGAAAAACTGTTTTTT
cdr3_aa: CASSPRRTTNEKLFF
j_call: TRBJ1-4
v_call: TRBV27
d_call: NA
clone_size: NA

cdr3_nt: TGTGCCAGCAGTTCCTACGACAGACTAAATTCACCCCTCCACTTT
cdr3_aa: CASSSYDRLNSPLHF
j_call: TRBJ1-6
v_call: TRBV27
d_call: NA
clone_size: many

cdr3_nt: TGTGCCAGTGAACCGGGCACCGGTAGAGGAAACACCATATATTTT
cdr3_aa: CASEPGTGRGNTIYF
j_call: TRBJ1-3
v_call: TRBV19
d_call: NA
clone_size: NA

cdr3_nt: TGTGCTAGTGGTTTGGTACGGGGGGGGTATAACAATCAGCCCCAGCATTTT
cdr3_aa: CASGLVRGGYNNQPQHF
j_call: TRBJ1-5
v_call: TRBV12-5
d_call: NA
clone_size: NA

cdr3_nt: TGCGCCAGCAGTGAGTCCGGAGAGACCCAGTACTTC
cdr3_aa: CASSESGETQYF
j_call: TRBJ2-5
v_call: TRBV10-2
d_call: NA
clone_size: once

cdr3_nt: TGTGCCAGCACCGACCTGTACGGGACAGCGGAGAATTCACCCCTCCACTTT
cdr3_aa: CASTDLYGTAENSPLHF
j_call: TRBJ1-6
v_call: TRBV27
d_call: TRBD1
clone_size: NA

cdr3_nt: TGTGCCAGCTCACCACCGCGGGGGACGGGCCACCGATACGAGCAGTACTTC
cdr3_aa: CASSPPRGTGHRYEQYF
j_call: TRBJ2-7
v_call: TRBV18
d_call: TRBD2
clone_size: NA

cdr3_nt: TGTGCCAGCAGCTTACGGACAGGGAACGGAGAGACCCAGTACTTC
cdr3_aa: CASSLRTGNGETQYF
j_call: TRBJ2-5
v_call: TRBV13
d_call: TRBD1
clone_size: NA

cdr3_nt: TGTGCCACCAGCAGCCTTCTCGGGACAGGAGGCTACACCTTC
cdr3_aa: CATSSLLGTGGYTF
j_call: TRBJ1-2
v_call: TRBV15
d_call: TRBD1
clone_size: NA

cdr3_nt: TGTGCCAGCTCCCTTGACAGGAGCTCCTACGAGCAGTACTTC
cdr3_aa: CASSLDRSSYEQYF
j_call: TRBJ2-7
v_call: TRBV18
d_call: NA
clone_size: NA

cdr3_nt: TGTGCCACCAGAAACCGGGACAGGGGCTACAATGAGCAGTTCTTC
cdr3_aa: CATRNRDRGYNEQFF
j_call: TRBJ2-1
v_call: TRBV6-1
d_call: TRBD1
clone_size: NA

cdr3_nt: TGCGCCAGCAGTCTAAGGACAGGCCTCGTCACTGAAGCTTTCTTT
cdr3_aa: CASSLRTGLVTEAFF
j_call: TRBJ1-1
v_call: TRBV5-1
d_call: TRBD1
clone_size: NA

cdr3_nt: TGCGCCAGCAGCTTCTCGACAGGGTGGAATGAAAAACTGTTTTTT
cdr3_aa: CASSFSTGWNEKLFF
j_call: TRBJ1-4
v_call: TRBV5-1
d_call: TRBD1
clone_size: NA

cdr3_nt: TGTGCCAGCAGTGGAATCGGCCAAGAGACCCAGTACTTC
cdr3_aa: CASSGIGQETQYF
j_call: TRBJ2-5
v_call: TRBV28
d_call: NA
clone_size: NA

cdr3_nt: TGTGCCAGCAGCTTAGCGTTAGATACGCAGTATTTT
cdr3_aa: CASSLALDTQYF
j_call: TRBJ2-3
v_call: TRBV7-2
d_call: NA
clone_size: NA

cdr3_nt: TGTGCCAGCAGTCGAGGGGGCCGAACAGGGGGCACTGAAGCTTTCTTT
cdr3_aa: CASSRGGRTGGTEAFF
j_call: TRBJ1-1
v_call: TRBV6-6
d_call: TRBD1
clone_size: NA

cdr3_nt: TGTGCCAGCAGCCCAGGGACTAGCGGTACCTACGAGCAGTACTTC
cdr3_aa: CASSPGTSGTYEQYF
j_call: TRBJ2-7
v_call: TRBV9
d_call: TRBD2
clone_size: few

cdr3_nt: TGTGCCATCAGTGAGCCGGGGACAGGGGGCACCGGGGAGCTGTTTTTT
cdr3_aa: CAISEPGTGGTGELFF
j_call: TRBJ2-2
v_call: TRBV10-3
d_call: TRBD1
clone_size: NA

cdr3_nt: TGTGCCAGCAGTTACGCCGGGACATATCAAGAGACCCAGTACTTC
cdr3_aa: CASSYAGTYQETQYF
j_call: TRBJ2-5
v_call: TRBV6-6
d_call: NA
clone_size: once

cdr3_nt: TGTGCCATCAGCGCGGGGACTAGCGGGATTGGCGAGCAGTACTTC
cdr3_aa: CAISAGTSGIGEQYF
j_call: TRBJ2-7
v_call: TRBV10-3
d_call: TRBD2
clone_size: NA

cdr3_nt: TGTGCCTGGAATCTGGACGGCGGCGGGGAGCTGTTTTTT
cdr3_aa: CAWNLDGGGELFF
j_call: TRBJ2-2
v_call: TRBV30
d_call: NA
clone_size: NA

cdr3_nt: TGTGCCAGCAGCATCCGACTAGCGGCACAAGAGACCCAGTACTTC
cdr3_aa: CASSIRLAAQETQYF
j_call: TRBJ2-5
v_call: TRBV7-9
d_call: TRBD2
clone_size: NA

cdr3_nt: TGTGCCAGCAGCTTGTATTCGAACGAGCAGTACTTC
cdr3_aa: CASSLYSNEQYF
j_call: TRBJ2-7
v_call: TRBV11-2
d_call: NA
clone_size: few

cdr3_nt: TGTGCCAGTAGCACCCCCAGCCCCTATCCCACCTTC
cdr3_aa: CASSTPSPYPTF
j_call: TRBJ1-2
v_call: TRBV19
d_call: NA
clone_size: NA

cdr3_nt: TGTGCCATCAGTGAATCGAGTGTAGAGACCCAGTACTTC
cdr3_aa: CAISESSVETQYF
j_call: TRBJ2-5
v_call: TRBV10-3
d_call: NA
clone_size: NA

cdr3_nt: TGTGCCAGCAGCCAAGATTACCGACAGGGGGCGGGAAACACCATATATTTT
cdr3_aa: CASSQDYRQGAGNTIYF
j_call: TRBJ1-3
v_call: TRBV4-2
d_call: TRBD1
clone_size: NA

cdr3_nt: TGCGCCAGCAGCCCGGGACTAGCGGGAGCTGACACCGGGGAGCTGTTTTTT
cdr3_aa: CASSPGLAGADTGELFF
j_call: TRBJ2-2
v_call: TRBV4-1
d_call: TRBD2
clone_size: NA

cdr3_nt: TGTGCCAGCAGCTCTAGCGGGGGGGAAGAGACCCAGTACTTC
cdr3_aa: CASSSSGGEETQYF
j_call: TRBJ2-5
v_call: TRBV11-3
d_call: TRBD2
clone_size: NA

cdr3_nt: TGTGCCAGCAGCCAGACAGGGGGCGTCTATGGCTACACCTTC
cdr3_aa: CASSQTGGVYGYTF
j_call: TRBJ1-2
v_call: TRBV9
d_call: TRBD1
clone_size: NA

cdr3_nt: TGTGCCAGTAGTATCTTTGGGACAGGGTCCACTGAAGCTTTCTTT
cdr3_aa: CASSIFGTGSTEAFF
j_call: TRBJ1-1
v_call: TRBV19
d_call: TRBD1
clone_size: few

cdr3_nt: TGCAGCGTTGAAGATCGGTCACTTGGGAGGTATGGCTACACCTTC
cdr3_aa: CSVEDRSLGRYGYTF
j_call: TRBJ1-2
v_call: TRBV29-1
d_call: NA
clone_size: NA

cdr3_nt: TGTGCCAGCAGCCTTGCCCCGGGAGAGACCCAGTACTTC
cdr3_aa: CASSLAPGETQYF
j_call: TRBJ2-5
v_call: TRBV7-9
d_call: NA
clone_size: NA

cdr3_nt: TGTAGACAAGGTAGCGGGAGGCAAGAGACCCAGTACTTC
cdr3_aa: CRQGSGRQETQYF
j_call: TRBJ2-5
v_call: TRBV6-5
d_call: TRBD2
clone_size: NA

cdr3_nt: TGTGCCAGCAGTGAGAGGGGGGGAGAGGTAGCGGGATGTACCTACGAGCAGTACTTC
cdr3_aa: CASSERGGEVAGCTYEQYF
j_call: TRBJ2-7
v_call: TRBV6-4
d_call: TRBD2
clone_size: once

cdr3_nt: TGTGCCACCAGCAGAGACCCCGCAGGGTACGAGCAGTACTTC
cdr3_aa: CATSRDPAGYEQYF
j_call: TRBJ2-7
v_call: TRBV15
d_call: NA
clone_size: NA

cdr3_nt: TGTGCCAGCAGCTTAGTACGAGGGGTCAGCACAGATACGCAGTATTTT
cdr3_aa: CASSLVRGVSTDTQYF
j_call: TRBJ2-3
v_call: TRBV11-2
d_call: NA
clone_size: once

cdr3_nt: TGCGCCAGCAGCCGGGGGACAGGGGAAGAGACCCAGTACTTC
cdr3_aa: CASSRGTGEETQYF
j_call: TRBJ2-5
v_call: TRBV4-1
d_call: TRBD1
clone_size: few

cdr3_nt: TGTGCCAGAAGCTTAGTGGAGGACTATGGCTACACCTTC
cdr3_aa: CARSLVEDYGYTF
j_call: TRBJ1-2
v_call: TRBV7-5
d_call: NA
clone_size: NA

cdr3_nt: TGTGCCAGCGGACTAGCGACCTACAATGAGCAGTTCTTC
cdr3_aa: CASGLATYNEQFF
j_call: TRBJ2-1
v_call: TRBV2
d_call: TRBD2
clone_size: few

cdr3_nt: TGTGCCAGCAGTCGACAGGGGAAAAGTGGCATCTATGGCTACACCTTC
cdr3_aa: CASSRQGKSGIYGYTF
j_call: TRBJ1-2
v_call: TRBV10-3
d_call: TRBD1
clone_size: NA

cdr3_nt: TGCAGCGTACTCGAAGGCTACACCTTC
cdr3_aa: CSVLEGYTF
j_call: TRBJ1-2
v_call: TRBV29-1
d_call: NA
clone_size: NA